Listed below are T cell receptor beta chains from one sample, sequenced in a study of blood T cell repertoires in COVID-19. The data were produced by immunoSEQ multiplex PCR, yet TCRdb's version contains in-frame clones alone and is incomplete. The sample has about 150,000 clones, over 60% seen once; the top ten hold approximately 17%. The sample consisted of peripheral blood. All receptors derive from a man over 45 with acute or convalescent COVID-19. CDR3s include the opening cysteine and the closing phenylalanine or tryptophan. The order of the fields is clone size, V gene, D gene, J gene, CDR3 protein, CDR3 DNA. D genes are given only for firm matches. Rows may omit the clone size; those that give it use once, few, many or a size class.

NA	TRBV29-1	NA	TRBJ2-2	CSVEDVQIGELFF	TGCAGCGTTGAAGATGTTCAGATTGGGGAGCTGTTTTTT
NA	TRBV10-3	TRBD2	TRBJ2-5	CAISELSSGGQTQETQYF	TGTGCCATCAGTGAGCTGTCTAGCGGGGGCCAAACCCAAGAGACCCAGTACTTC
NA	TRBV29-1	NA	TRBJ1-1	CSGGGTNTEAFF	TGCAGCGGCGGGGGGACGAACACTGAAGCTTTCTTT
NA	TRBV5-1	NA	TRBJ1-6	CASSLVAGNTDSPLHF	TGCGCCAGCAGCTTGGTAGCAGGGAACACGGATTCACCCCTCCACTTT
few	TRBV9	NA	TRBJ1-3	CASSAPYRDSGNTIYF	TGTGCCAGCAGCGCCCCCTACAGGGACTCTGGAAACACCATATATTTT
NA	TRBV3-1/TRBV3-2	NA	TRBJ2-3	CASSQGVTGPDTQYF	TGTGCCAGCAGCCAAGGAGTCACAGGACCCGATACGCAGTATTTT
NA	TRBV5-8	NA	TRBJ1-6	CASSSRSPNSPLHF	TGTGCCAGCAGCTCGAGATCCCCCAATTCACCCCTCCACTTT
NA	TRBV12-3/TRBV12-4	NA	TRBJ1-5	CASSHGGQPQHF	TGTGCCAGCAGTCACGGGGGTCAGCCCCAGCATTTT
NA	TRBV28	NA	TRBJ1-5	CASSPLQGMGAQHF	TGTGCCAGCAGTCCCCTTCAGGGGATGGGAGCCCAGCATTTT
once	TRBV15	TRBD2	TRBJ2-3	CATSKSAGGPTDTQYF	TGTGCCACCAGCAAGTCAGCGGGGGGGCCCACAGATACGCAGTATTTT
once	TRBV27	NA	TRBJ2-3	CASSLARTDTQYF	TGTGCCAGCAGTTTGGCTCGCACAGATACGCAGTATTTT
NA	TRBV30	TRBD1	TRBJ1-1	CAWSGAGGFTEAFF	TGTGCCTGGAGTGGGGCAGGGGGCTTCACTGAAGCTTTCTTT
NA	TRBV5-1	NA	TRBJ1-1	CASSLEAGGRGNTEAFF	TGCGCCAGCAGCTTGGAGGCGGGGGGCAGGGGGAACACTGAAGCTTTCTTT
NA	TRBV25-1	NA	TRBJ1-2	CASSATQGNYGYTF	TGTGCCAGCAGTGCTACACAGGGTAACTATGGCTACACCTTC
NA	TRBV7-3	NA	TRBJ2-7	CASSLGQGFEQYF	TGTGCCAGCAGCTTAGGGCAGGGTTTCGAGCAGTACTTC
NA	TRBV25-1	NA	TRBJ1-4	CASSESRRGDTAELFF	TGTGCCAGCAGTGAGTCTCGCAGGGGCGATACCGCGGAACTGTTTTTT
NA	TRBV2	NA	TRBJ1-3	CASREGSGNTIYF	TGTGCCAGCAGGGAGGGATCTGGAAACACCATATATTTT
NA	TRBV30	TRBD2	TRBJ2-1	CAWSVLGGRGVLFF	TGTGCCTGGAGTGTACTGGGCGGGCGGGGGGTTCTGTTCTTC
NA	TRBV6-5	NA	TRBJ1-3	CASSSGQYSGNTIYF	TGTGCCAGCAGCTCAGGACAGTACTCTGGAAACACCATATATTTT
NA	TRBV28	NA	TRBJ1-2	CASSLTDSLGYTF	TGTGCCAGCAGTTTGACGGACAGCCTAGGCTACACCTTC
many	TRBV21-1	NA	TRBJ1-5	CASSKEKDTHKQPQHF	TGTGCCAGCAGCAAAGAGAAGGACACACATAAGCAGCCCCAGCATTTT
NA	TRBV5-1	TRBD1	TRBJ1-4	CASSSVPGQEGHRGEKLFF	TGCGCCAGCAGCTCCGTTCCGGGACAGGAGGGGCATAGAGGTGAAAAACTGTTTTTT
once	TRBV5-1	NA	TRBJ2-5	CASSLAVAEETQYF	TGCGCCAGCAGCTTGGCCGTGGCAGAAGAGACCCAGTACTTC
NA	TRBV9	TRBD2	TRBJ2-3	CASSVELASGGARDTQYF	TGTGCCAGCAGCGTAGAACTAGCTAGCGGGGGGGCGAGAGATACGCAGTATTTT
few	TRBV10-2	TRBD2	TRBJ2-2	CASSDPSGGRGTGELFF	TGCGCCAGCAGTGACCCTAGCGGGGGGAGGGGCACCGGGGAGCTGTTTTTT
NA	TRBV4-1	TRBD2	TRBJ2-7	CASSQGAGGYEQYF	TGCGCCAGCAGCCAAGGGGCGGGGGGCTACGAGCAGTACTTC
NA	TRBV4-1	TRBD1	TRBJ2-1	CASSHPTGGSNEQFF	TGCGCCAGCAGCCACCCGACAGGGGGAAGCAATGAGCAGTTCTTC
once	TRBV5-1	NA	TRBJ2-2	CASSLASDTGELFF	TGCGCCAGCAGCTTGGCCTCAGATACGGGGGAGCTGTTTTTT
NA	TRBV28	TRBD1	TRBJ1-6	CASSQGRQGFSPLHF	TGTGCCAGCAGTCAGGGTCGACAGGGGTTTTCCCCCCTCCACTTT
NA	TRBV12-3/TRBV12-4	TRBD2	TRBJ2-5	CASSYSGGGQYF	TGTGCCAGCAGTTATTCAGGCGGGGGCCAGTACTTC
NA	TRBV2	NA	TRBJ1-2	CASSDLTRYGYTF	TGTGCCAGCAGTGATTTAACTCGCTATGGCTACACCTTC
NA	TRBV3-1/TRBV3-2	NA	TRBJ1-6	CASSPTSSSYNSPLHF	TGTGCCAGCAGCCCCACATCAAGCTCCTATAATTCACCCCTCCACTTT
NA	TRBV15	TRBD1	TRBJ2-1	CATSRGITGDEQFF	TGTGCCACCAGCAGAGGGATAACAGGGGATGAGCAGTTCTTC
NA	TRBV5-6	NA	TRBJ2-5	CASSSRRGIQETQYF	TGTGCCAGCAGCTCGAGACGGGGGATTCAAGAGACCCAGTACTTC
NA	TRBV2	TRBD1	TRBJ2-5	CASRDREDQETQYF	TGTGCCAGCAGGGACAGGGAAGACCAAGAGACCCAGTACTTC
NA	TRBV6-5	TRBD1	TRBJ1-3	CASNPGQGLGNTIYF	TGTGCCAGCAATCCGGGACAGGGACTCGGAAACACCATATATTTT
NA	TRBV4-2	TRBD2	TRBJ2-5	CASSQTSGGAGETQYF	TGTGCCAGCAGCCAGACTAGCGGGGGAGCCGGAGAGACCCAGTACTTC
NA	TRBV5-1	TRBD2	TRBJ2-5	CASSPQRAGGPATQYF	TGCGCCAGCAGCCCTCAAAGAGCGGGGGGGCCGGCGACCCAGTACTTC
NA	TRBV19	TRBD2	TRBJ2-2	CASSSGGDTGELFF	TGTGCCAGTAGTAGCGGGGGAGACACCGGGGAGCTGTTTTTT
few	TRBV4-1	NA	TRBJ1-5	CASSQDGGMNNQPQHF	TGCGCCAGCAGCCAAGATGGAGGGATGAACAATCAGCCCCAGCATTTT
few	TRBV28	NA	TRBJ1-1	CASSFPGLTGTRDTEAFF	TGTGCCAGCAGTTTCCCCGGACTCACAGGGACGCGGGACACTGAAGCTTTCTTT
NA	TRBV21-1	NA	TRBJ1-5	CASSKCLGNQPQHF	TGTGCCAGCAGCAAATGTCTCGGCAATCAGCCCCAGCATTTT
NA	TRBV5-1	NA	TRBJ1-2	CASSAGANYGYTF	TGCGCCAGCAGCGCGGGAGCTAACTATGGCTACACCTTC
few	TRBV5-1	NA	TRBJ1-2	CASSTTALYGYTF	TGCGCCAGCAGCACGACAGCACTCTATGGCTACACCTTC
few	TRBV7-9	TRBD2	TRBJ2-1	CASSSPGLAGNEQFF	TGTGCCAGCAGCTCGCCGGGACTAGCGGGGAATGAGCAGTTCTTC
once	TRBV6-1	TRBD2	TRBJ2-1	CASSVKRGAVYNEQFF	TGTGCCAGCAGTGTTAAGCGGGGGGCCGTCTACAATGAGCAGTTCTTC
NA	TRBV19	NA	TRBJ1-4	CASSIGGFNEKLFF	TGTGCCAGTAGTATAGGGGGCTTTAATGAAAAACTGTTTTTT
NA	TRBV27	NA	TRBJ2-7	CASRVWSESSYEQYF	TGTGCCAGCAGGGTTTGGAGCGAAAGCTCCTACGAGCAGTACTTC